The 6 T cell receptor beta chains below were found in one sample sequenced in a study of blood T cell repertoires in COVID-19. The data were produced by immunoSEQ multiplex PCR, yet TCRdb's version contains in-frame clones alone and is incomplete. Here the sample spans 9,500 to 12,000 clones, around 80% being singletons. The sample was peripheral blood. The receptors stem from a man in his 70s with active COVID-19.

The chain employs TRBV7-2 and TRBJ2-4, with TRBD1 matching 9 bases. Trimming cost V 5 bases and J 1 base; bases outside gene matches: 3. The CDR3 has 15 amino acids. CDR1 SGHTA and CDR2 FQGNSA come from the germline V gene. The CDR3 region is CASSPGQGAKNIQYF. The CDR3 bases are TGTGCCAGCAGCCCCGGACAGGGGGCCAAAAACATTCAGTACTTC.

The chain has TRBV5-6 and TRBJ2-5; maybe TRBD1 (6 bases). The V gene lost 4 bases and the J gene lost 7 bases, with 17 bases spanning the gap. Germline CDR1 is SGHDT and CDR2 is YYEEEE. The CDR3 spans 14 residues. The CDR3: CASSRDRLDWTQYF. The CDR3 DNA is TGTGCCAGCAGCCGCGACAGGCTCGATTGGACCCAGTACTTC.

J is TRBJ2-1 and V is TRBV4-1, with 7 bases aligning to TRBD1. There are 18 residues in the CDR3. Germline V lookup: CDR1 MGHRA, CDR2 YSYEKL. V dropped 4 bases and J dropped 2; count of bases not matched to a gene: 14. The CDR3 spells CASSRLGTVTAAYNEQFF. The CDR3 bases are TGCGCCAGCAGCCGCCTCGGGACAGTTACAGCCGCCTACAATGAGCAGTTCTTC.

The J gene is TRBJ2-6, the V gene TRBV9, with D possibly matching TRBD1 (6 bases). Germline CDR1 SGDLS, CDR2 YYNGEE. The CDR3 extends over 15 amino acids. The V end lost 2 bases, the J end lost 4 bases, and 10 bases lay between the germline ends. CDR3 region: CASSVSTGGANVLTF. The CDR3 nucleotides read TGTGCCAGCAGCGTCTCGACAGGAGGGGCCAACGTCCTGACTTTC.

The CDR3 spells CAMTTSPLNILAKNIQYF. Written as DNA, the CDR3 is TGTGCCATGACGACTAGTCCTCTTAACATACTAGCCAAAAACATTCAGTACTTC. The genes are TRBV21-1 and TRBJ2-4; the table names TRBD2, a call not compared with the DNA. TRBV21-1 is shown as a pseudogene. The CDR3 length is 18 residues.

A note on this clone: Different DNA sequences within this sample yield the same CDR3. For the CDR3, the DNA is TGTGCCAGCAGCCCAGGGGGTGACAATCAGCCCCAGCATTTT. Encoded protein: CASSPGGDNQPQHF. The chain is built from TRBV3-1 (or the pseudogene TRBV3-2) and TRBJ1-5; TRBD1 matches 7 bases. From germline, CDR1 is LGHDT and CDR2 YNNKEL (reference sequence). The trim removed 4 bases at V and 3 bases at J, leaving 3 bases unmatched. This CDR3 region has 14 residues.